The clone carrying this TCR beta chain was seen ten or more times. Breast cancer patients provided tissue from their axillary draining lymph nodes. This CDR3 contains 16 residues. Germline loops: CDR1 LNHDA, CDR2 SQIVND (reference sequence). The V segment lost 3 bases and the J segment 2 bases; nucleotides outside the gene matches: 9. A single record per CDR3 protein comes from TCRdb applying MiXCR to the multiplex PCR reads. The table includes around 120,000 distinct CDR3 sequences, nearly 20% detected once. The sample belongs to a study of breast tumors, draining lymph nodes, adjacent tissues. Sequencing was done on a sample of axillary lymph node tissue. The rearrangement links TRBV19 to TRBJ1-2, with 7 positions matching TRBD1. This clonotype originated in a female donor with breast cancer. Some clones in this sample may be carry-over from other donors' samples. CDR3 sequence: CASSIAPGTVNYGYTF. The CDR3 DNA is TGTGCCAGTAGTATTGCCCCTGGGACAGTGAACTATGGCTACACCTTC. Combining the CDR3 with reference TRBV19 and TRBJ1-2 gives the whole variable domain DGGITQSPKYLFRKEGQNVTLSCEQNLNHDAMYWYRQDPGQGLRLIYYSQIVNDFQKGDIAEGYSVSREKKESFPLTVTSAQKNPTAFYLCASSIAPGTVNYGYTFGSGTRLTVV.